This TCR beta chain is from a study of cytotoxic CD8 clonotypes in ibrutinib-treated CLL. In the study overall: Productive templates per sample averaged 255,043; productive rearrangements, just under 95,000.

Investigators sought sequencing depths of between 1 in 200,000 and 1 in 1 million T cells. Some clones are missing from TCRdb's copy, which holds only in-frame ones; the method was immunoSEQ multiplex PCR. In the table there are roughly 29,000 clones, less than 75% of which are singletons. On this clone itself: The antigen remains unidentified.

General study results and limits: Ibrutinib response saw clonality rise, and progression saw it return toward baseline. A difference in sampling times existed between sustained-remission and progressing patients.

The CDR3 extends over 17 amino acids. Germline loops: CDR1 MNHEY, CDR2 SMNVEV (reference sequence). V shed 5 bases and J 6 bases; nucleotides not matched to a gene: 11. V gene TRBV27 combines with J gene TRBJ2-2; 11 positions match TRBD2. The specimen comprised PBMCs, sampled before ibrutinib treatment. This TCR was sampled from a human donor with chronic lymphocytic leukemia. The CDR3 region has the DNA TGTGCCAGCAGTACCCAAGATAGCGGGAGGGGGTCCGGGGAGCTGTTTTTT. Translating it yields CASSTQDSGRGSGELFF.